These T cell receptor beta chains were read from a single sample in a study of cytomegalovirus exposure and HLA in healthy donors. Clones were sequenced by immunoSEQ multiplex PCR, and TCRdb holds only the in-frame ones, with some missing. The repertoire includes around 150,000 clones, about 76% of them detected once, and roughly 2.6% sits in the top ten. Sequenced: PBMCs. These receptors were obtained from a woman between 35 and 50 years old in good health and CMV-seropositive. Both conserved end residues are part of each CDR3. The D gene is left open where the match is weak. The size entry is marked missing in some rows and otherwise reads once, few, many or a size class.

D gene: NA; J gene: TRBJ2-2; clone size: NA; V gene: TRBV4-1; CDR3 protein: CASSQGAAGELFF; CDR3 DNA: TGCGCCAGCAGCCAAGGCGCTGCCGGGGAGCTGTTTTTT
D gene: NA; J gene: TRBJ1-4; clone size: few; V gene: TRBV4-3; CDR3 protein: CASSLTFQGSNEKLFF; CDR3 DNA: TGCGCCAGCAGCCTCACCTTCCAGGGGAGCAATGAAAAACTGTTTTTT
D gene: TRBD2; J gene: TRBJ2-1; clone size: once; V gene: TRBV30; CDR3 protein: CALGRGAYNEQFF; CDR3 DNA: TGTGCCTTGGGGCGGGGGGCCTACAATGAGCAGTTCTTC
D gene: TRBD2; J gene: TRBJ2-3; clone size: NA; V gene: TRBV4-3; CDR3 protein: CASSPLAGGSDTQYF; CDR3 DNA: TGCGCCAGCAGCCCACTAGCGGGGGGTTCAGATACGCAGTATTTT
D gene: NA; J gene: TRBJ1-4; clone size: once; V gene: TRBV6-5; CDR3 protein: CASGRTYEEKLFF; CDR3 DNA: TGTGCCAGCGGCAGGACATACGAAGAAAAACTGTTTTTT
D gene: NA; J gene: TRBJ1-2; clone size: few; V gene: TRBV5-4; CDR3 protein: CASSSGTPNGYTF; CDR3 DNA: TGTGCCAGCAGCTCCGGGACACCAAATGGCTACACCTTC
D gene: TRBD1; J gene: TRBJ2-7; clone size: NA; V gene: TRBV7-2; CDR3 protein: CASRLGQGEREQYF; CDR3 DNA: TGTGCCAGCAGATTAGGACAGGGGGAACGGGAGCAGTACTTC
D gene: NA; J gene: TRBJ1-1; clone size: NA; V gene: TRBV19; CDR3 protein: CASSIGTGTEAFF; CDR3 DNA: TGTGCCAGTAGCATAGGAACAGGCACTGAAGCTTTCTTT
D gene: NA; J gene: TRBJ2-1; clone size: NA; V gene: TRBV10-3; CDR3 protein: CAISEGLPNEQFF; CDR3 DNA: TGTGCCATCAGTGAGGGACTGCCGAATGAGCAGTTCTTC
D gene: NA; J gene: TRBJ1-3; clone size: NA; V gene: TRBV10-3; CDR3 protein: CAIKDSTSGNTIYF; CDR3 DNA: TGTGCCATCAAGGACAGTACCTCTGGAAACACCATATATTTT
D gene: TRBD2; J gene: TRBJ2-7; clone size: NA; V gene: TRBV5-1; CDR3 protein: CASSLTSGSYEQYF; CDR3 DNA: TGCGCCAGCAGCTTGACTAGCGGCTCCTACGAGCAGTACTTC
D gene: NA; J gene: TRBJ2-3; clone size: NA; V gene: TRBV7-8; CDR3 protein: CASSLEQNTDTQYF; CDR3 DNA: TGTGCCAGCAGCTTAGAACAGAACACAGATACGCAGTATTTT
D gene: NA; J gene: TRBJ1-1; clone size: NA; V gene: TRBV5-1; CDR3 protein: CASSLAGGGGFEAFF; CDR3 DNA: TGCGCCAGCAGCTTGGCAGGAGGGGGGGGTTTTGAAGCTTTCTTT
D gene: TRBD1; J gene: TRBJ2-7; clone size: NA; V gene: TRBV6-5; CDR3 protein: CASGQNRGHAEQYF; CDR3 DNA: TGTGCCAGCGGTCAGAATAGGGGGCACGCCGAGCAGTACTTC
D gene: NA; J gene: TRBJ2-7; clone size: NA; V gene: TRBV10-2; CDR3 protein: CASSERAAYEQYF; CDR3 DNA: TGCGCCAGCAGTGAGAGAGCGGCCTACGAGCAGTACTTC
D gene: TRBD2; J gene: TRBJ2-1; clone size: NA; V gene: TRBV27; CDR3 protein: CASSLMASGSNEQFF; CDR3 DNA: TGTGCCAGCAGTTTAATGGCTAGCGGGAGCAATGAGCAGTTCTTC
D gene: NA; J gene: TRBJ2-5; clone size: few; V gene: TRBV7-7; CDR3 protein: CASSPAGWRETQYF; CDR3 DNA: TGTGCCAGCAGCCCGGCCGGGTGGCGGGAGACCCAGTACTTC
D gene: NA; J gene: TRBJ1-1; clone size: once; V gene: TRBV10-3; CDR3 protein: CAISVDRLNTEAFF; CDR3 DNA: TGTGCCATCAGTGTCGACAGATTGAACACTGAAGCTTTCTTT
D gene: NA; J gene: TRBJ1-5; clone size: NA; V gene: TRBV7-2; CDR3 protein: CASSPPNQPQHF; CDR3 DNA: TGTGCCAGCAGCCCCCCTAACCAGCCCCAGCATTTT
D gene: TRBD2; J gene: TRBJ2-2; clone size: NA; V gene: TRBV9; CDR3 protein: CASSSLAGVGTGELFF; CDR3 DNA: TGTGCCAGCAGCTCCCTAGCGGGAGTCGGGACCGGGGAGCTGTTTTTT
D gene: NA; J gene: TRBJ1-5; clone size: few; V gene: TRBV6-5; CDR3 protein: CASKGPNQPQHF; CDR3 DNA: TGTGCCAGCAAGGGGCCCAATCAGCCCCAGCATTTT
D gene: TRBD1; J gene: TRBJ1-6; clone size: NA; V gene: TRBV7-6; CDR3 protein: CASSFRDRGNSPLHF; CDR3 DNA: TGTGCCAGCAGCTTTCGCGACAGGGGTAATTCACCCCTCCACTTT
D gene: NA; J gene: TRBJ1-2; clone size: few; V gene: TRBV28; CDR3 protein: CASRKAGMIYGYTF; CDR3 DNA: TGTGCCAGCAGAAAAGCAGGGATGATCTATGGCTACACCTTC
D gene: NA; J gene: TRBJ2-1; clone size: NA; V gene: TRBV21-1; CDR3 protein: CASSNLQRETNNEQFF; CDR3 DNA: TGTGCCAGCAGCAATCTCCAGCGGGAGACGAACAATGAGCAGTTCTTC
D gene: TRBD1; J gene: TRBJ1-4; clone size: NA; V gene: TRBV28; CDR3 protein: CASSDSGTDSEKLFF; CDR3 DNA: TGTGCCAGCAGCGACTCCGGGACAGATAGTGAAAAACTGTTTTTT
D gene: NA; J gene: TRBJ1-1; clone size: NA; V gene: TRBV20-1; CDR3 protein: CSRGGNTEAFF; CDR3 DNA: TGCAGCAGGGGTGGGAACACTGAAGCTTTCTTT
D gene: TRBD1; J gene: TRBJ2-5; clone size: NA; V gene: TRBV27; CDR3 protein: CASSLWTGEETQYF; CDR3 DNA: TGTGCCAGCAGTTTATGGACAGGGGAAGAGACCCAGTACTTC
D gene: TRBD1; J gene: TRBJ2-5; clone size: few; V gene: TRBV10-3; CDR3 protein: CAISESGQVTQYF; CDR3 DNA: TGTGCCATCAGTGAGTCCGGACAGGTCACCCAGTACTTC
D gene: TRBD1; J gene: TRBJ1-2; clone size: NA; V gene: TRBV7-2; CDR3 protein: CASSSSQGALGYTF; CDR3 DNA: TGTGCCAGCAGCTCCAGCCAGGGGGCTCTTGGCTACACCTTC
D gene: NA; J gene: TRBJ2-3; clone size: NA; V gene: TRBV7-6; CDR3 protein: CASSLVGAGDTQYF; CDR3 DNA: TGTGCCAGCAGCTTAGTCGGAGCGGGAGATACGCAGTATTTT
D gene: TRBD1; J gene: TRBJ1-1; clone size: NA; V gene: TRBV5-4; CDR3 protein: CASSLLQGAYTEAFF; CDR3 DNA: TGTGCCAGCAGCTTGCTGCAGGGGGCTTACACTGAAGCTTTCTTT
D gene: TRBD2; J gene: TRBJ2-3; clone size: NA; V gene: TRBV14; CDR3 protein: CASSQVASGVADTQYF; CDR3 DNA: TGTGCCAGCAGCCAAGTTGCCAGCGGGGTAGCAGATACGCAGTATTTT
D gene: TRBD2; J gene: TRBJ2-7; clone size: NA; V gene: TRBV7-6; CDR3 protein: CASSLDPSGTYEQYF; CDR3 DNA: TGTGCCAGCAGCTTAGATCCTAGCGGAACCTACGAGCAGTACTTC
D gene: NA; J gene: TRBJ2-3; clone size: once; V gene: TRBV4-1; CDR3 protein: CASSQEAGTSTDTQYF; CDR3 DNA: TGCGCCAGCAGCCAAGAGGCAGGCACTAGCACAGATACGCAGTATTTT
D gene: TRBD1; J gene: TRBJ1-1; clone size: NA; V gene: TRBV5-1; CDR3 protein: CASSPQQGFGTEAFF; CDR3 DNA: TGCGCCAGCAGCCCGCAACAGGGGTTCGGCACTGAAGCTTTCTTT
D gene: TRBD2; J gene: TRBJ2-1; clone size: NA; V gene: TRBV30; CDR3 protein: CAWSPSGNEQFF; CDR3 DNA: TGTGCCTGGAGCCCTAGCGGTAATGAGCAGTTCTTC
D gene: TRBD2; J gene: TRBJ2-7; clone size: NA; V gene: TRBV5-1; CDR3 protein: CASSLEWRGFSYEQYF; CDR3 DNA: TGCGCCAGCAGCTTGGAGTGGCGGGGGTTTTCCTACGAGCAGTACTTC
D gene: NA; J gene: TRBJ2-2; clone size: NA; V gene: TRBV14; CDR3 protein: CASSPVGGGSTGELFF; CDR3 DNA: TGTGCCAGCAGCCCAGTCGGCGGGGGCTCCACCGGGGAGCTGTTTTTT
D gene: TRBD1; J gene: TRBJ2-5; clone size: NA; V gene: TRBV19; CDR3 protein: CAVSVGGQGEETQYF; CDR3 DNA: TGTGCCGTCAGCGTTGGGGGACAGGGGGAAGAGACCCAGTACTTC
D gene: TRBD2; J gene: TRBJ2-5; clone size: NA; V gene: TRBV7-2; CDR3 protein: CASSSLSGGRARETQYF; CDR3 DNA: TGTGCCAGCAGCTCCCTCTCGGGCGGGAGGGCGAGAGAGACCCAGTACTTC
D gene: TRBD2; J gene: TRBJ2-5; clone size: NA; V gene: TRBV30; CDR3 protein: CAWSVQIAGGLETQYF; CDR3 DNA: TGTGCCTGGAGTGTACAGATAGCGGGGGGGCTGGAGACCCAGTACTTC
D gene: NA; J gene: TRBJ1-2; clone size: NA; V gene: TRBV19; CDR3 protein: CASSAHKGMGGYTF; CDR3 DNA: TGTGCCAGTAGTGCCCATAAGGGGATGGGAGGCTACACCTTC
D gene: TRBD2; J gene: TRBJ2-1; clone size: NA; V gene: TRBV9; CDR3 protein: CASSSRAGVPYNEQFF; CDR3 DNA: TGTGCCAGCAGCTCGAGAGCGGGAGTGCCTTACAATGAGCAGTTCTTC
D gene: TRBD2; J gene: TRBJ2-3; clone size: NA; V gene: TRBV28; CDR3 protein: CASSFLAGGRADTQYF; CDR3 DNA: TGTGCCAGCAGTTTCCTGGCGGGGGGGCGGGCAGATACGCAGTATTTT
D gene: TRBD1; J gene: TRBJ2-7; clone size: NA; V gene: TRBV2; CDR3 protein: CASSWDRNYEQYF; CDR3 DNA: TGTGCCAGCAGCTGGGACAGGAACTACGAGCAGTACTTC
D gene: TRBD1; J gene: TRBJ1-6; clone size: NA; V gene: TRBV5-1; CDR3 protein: CASSLGYRGNSPLHF; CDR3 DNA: TGCGCCAGCAGCTTGGGATACAGGGGGAATTCACCCCTCCACTTT
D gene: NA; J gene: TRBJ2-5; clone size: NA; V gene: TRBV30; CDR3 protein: CAWSSGMETQYF; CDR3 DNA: TGTGCCTGGAGTTCAGGGATGGAGACCCAGTACTTC
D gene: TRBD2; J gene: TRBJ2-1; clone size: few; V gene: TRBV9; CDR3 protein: CASSVASGGGNEQFF; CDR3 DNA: TGTGCCAGCAGCGTAGCTAGCGGGGGGGGGAATGAGCAGTTCTTC
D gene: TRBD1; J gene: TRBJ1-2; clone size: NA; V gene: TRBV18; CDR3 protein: CASSPPGGKGYGYTF; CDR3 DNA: TGTGCCAGCTCACCCCCAGGGGGCAAAGGCTATGGCTACACCTTC
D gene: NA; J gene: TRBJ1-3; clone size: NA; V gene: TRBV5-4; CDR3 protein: CASSLPGGSGNTIYF; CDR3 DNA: TGTGCCAGCAGCTTACCGGGAGGATCTGGAAACACCATATATTTT
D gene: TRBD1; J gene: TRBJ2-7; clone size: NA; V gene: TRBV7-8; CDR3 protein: CASSLGGGDEQYF; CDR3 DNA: TGTGCCAGCAGCTTAGGAGGGGGCGACGAGCAGTACTTC
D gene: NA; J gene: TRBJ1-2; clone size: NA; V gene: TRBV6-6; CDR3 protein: CASSTRGDGYTF; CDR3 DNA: TGTGCCAGCAGTACAAGGGGTGATGGCTACACCTTC
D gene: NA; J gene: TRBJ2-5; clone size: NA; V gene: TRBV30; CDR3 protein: CAWSPQGETQYF; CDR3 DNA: TGTGCCTGGAGTCCTCAGGGTGAGACCCAGTACTTC
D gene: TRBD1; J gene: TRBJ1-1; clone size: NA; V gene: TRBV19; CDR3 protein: CASSSSLGTAVAFF; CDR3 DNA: TGTGCCAGTAGTTCCTCCTTGGGGACAGCCGTGGCTTTCTTT